These T cell receptor beta chains were read from a single sample in a study of blood T cell repertoires in COVID-19. The method was immunoSEQ multiplex PCR; TCRdb's version includes in-frame clones alone and lacks a portion of them. Of about 310,000 clones in the sample, roughly 86% were seen once. The sequencing input was PBMCs or T cells enriched from blood (not recorded which). The receptors originated from a woman under 40 who had recovered from COVID-19. Both conserved end residues are part of each CDR3. D genes are given only for firm matches. The size of a clone is reported for some rows only, either as once, few or many, or as a class for expanded clones.

.,TRBJ2-7,TRBV29-1,.,TGCAGCGTTGCCCTTCGCTACGAGCAGTACTTC,CSVALRYEQYF
TRBD2,TRBJ2-2,TRBV10-2,once,TGCGCCAGCAGTCCGGGACTAGATCTCCGGGAGCTGTTTTTT,CASSPGLDLRELFF
TRBD2,TRBJ2-7,TRBV29-1,.,TGCAGCGTTGAATTCGGGAGGGCCCACGAGCAGTACTTC,CSVEFGRAHEQYF
.,TRBJ1-5,TRBV19,.,TGTGCCAGTCATTATTCCCCCCGGAGTCTCCTCAATCAGCCCCAGCATTTT,CASHYSPRSLLNQPQHF
TRBD1,TRBJ2-7,TRBV7-2,.,TGTGCCAGCAGCCAACGGACAGGGGGAGACGAGCAGTACTTC,CASSQRTGGDEQYF
.,TRBJ1-1,TRBV7-2,.,TGTGCCAGCAGCTTAAATATTCGAGTGAACACTGAAGCTTTCTTT,CASSLNIRVNTEAFF
TRBD1,TRBJ1-2,TRBV19,few,TGTGCCAGTAGTATCGGACAGGCCTATGGCTACACCTTC,CASSIGQAYGYTF
.,TRBJ1-2,TRBV12-3/TRBV12-4,.,TGTGCCAGCAGTAAAACAGGGCTTCATGGCTACACCTTC,CASSKTGLHGYTF
TRBD2,TRBJ2-3,TRBV5-1,.,TGCGCCAGCAGCTCCACCTTAGCGGGAGGCACAGATACGCAGTATTTT,CASSSTLAGGTDTQYF
TRBD1,TRBJ1-5,TRBV18,.,TGTGCCAGCTCACCGACAGGGGGTAACAATCAGCCCCAGCATTTT,CASSPTGGNNQPQHF
TRBD1,TRBJ2-7,TRBV27,.,TGTGCCAGCAGCCTTGGGACAGGGGGCGAGCAGTACTTC,CASSLGTGGEQYF
TRBD1,TRBJ2-7,TRBV10-2,few,TGCGCCAGCCGCGGACAGGCGAACTACGAGCAGTACTTC,CASRGQANYEQYF
.,TRBJ1-1,TRBV7-2,.,TGTGCCAGCAGCTTAACTTTCCTGAACACTGAAGCTTTCTTT,CASSLTFLNTEAFF
TRBD2,TRBJ2-1,TRBV7-3,.,TGTGCCAGCAGCCCCATGGGGGCGGGAGGTAGGGATGAGCAGTTCTTC,CASSPMGAGGRDEQFF
.,TRBJ1-1,TRBV18,.,TGTGCCAGCTCACCACAGGGACACCCGAGGACTGAAGCTTTCTTT,CASSPQGHPRTEAFF
TRBD1,TRBJ1-1,TRBV5-6,.,TGTGCCAGCAGGTTTGGGACAGGAGTTATGAACACTGAAGCTTTCTTT,CASRFGTGVMNTEAFF
.,TRBJ2-1,TRBV7-9,.,TGTGCCAGCAGCTTAGCGCTGGAGGGTGAGCAGTTCTTC,CASSLALEGEQFF
.,TRBJ2-7,TRBV3-1/TRBV3-2,.,TGTGCCAGCAGCCCCCTGGGGAAGCGGATCTCCTACGAGCAGTACTTC,CASSPLGKRISYEQYF
TRBD1,TRBJ2-2,TRBV27,few,TGTGCCAGCAGTTTATACAGGGGCGACACCGGGGAGCTGTTTTTT,CASSLYRGDTGELFF
TRBD1,TRBJ1-4,TRBV27,.,TGTGCCAGCAGTTTTGGGACAGGGTATGAAAAACTGTTTTTT,CASSFGTGYEKLFF
.,TRBJ1-2,TRBV28,.,TGTGGAGCATACCGGAGGGGCCTGGGAAACTATGGCTACACCTTC,CGAYRRGLGNYGYTF
TRBD2,TRBJ2-3,TRBV7-9,.,TGTGCCAGCAGGGGTCTAGCGGGAATAACAGATACGCAGTATTTT,CASRGLAGITDTQYF
.,TRBJ2-7,TRBV29-1,.,TGCAGCGGAAAGAGCTCCTACGAGCAGTACTTC,CSGKSSYEQYF
.,TRBJ2-7,TRBV29-1,.,TGCAGCGCCCTGGACAACTACGAGCAGTACTTC,CSALDNYEQYF
.,TRBJ2-1,TRBV27,.,TGTGCCAGCAGTCCGAGGGTCGCGAGCTCCTACAATGAGCAGTTCTTC,CASSPRVASSYNEQFF
.,TRBJ1-2,TRBV24-1,.,TGTGCCGTAGATGGCTACACCTTC,CAVDGYTF
TRBD1,TRBJ2-2,TRBV7-7,.,TGTGCTAGCAGCGTTGACAGGGCCACCGGGGAGCTGTTTTTT,CASSVDRATGELFF
.,TRBJ1-5,TRBV12-5,few,TGTGCTAGTGGTCCGGACGGACAGAGCGGTCAGCCCCAGCATTTT,CASGPDGQSGQPQHF
.,TRBJ1-1,TRBV6-6,.,TGTGCCAGCAGTTTGCAGGGGTCGAGGACTGAAGCTTTCTTT,CASSLQGSRTEAFF
.,TRBJ2-5,TRBV6-5,.,TGTGCCAGCAGCCCGAACGGGCGGAGGGAGACCCAGTACTTC,CASSPNGRRETQYF
TRBD1,TRBJ1-4,TRBV27,.,TGTGCCAGCAGTTTAGGACAGGGAGAAAAACTGTTTTTT,CASSLGQGEKLFF
.,TRBJ1-1,TRBV5-5,.,TGTGCCAGCAGCTGGAGAGGGTTGGACACTGAAGCTTTCTTT,CASSWRGLDTEAFF
.,TRBJ1-5,TRBV7-9,once,TGTGCCAGCAGCTTAGGAGGGACATCGAGTGTCCCACCCCAACATTTT,CASSLGGTSSVPPQHF
.,TRBJ2-1,TRBV21-1,.,TGTGCCAGCAGCAACGGTGAGGGGACTAGCGGGAGGAGCTCCTACAATGAGCAGTTCTTC,CASSNGEGTSGRSSYNEQFF
.,TRBJ2-7,TRBV5-1,once,TGCGCCAGCAGCTCCGCAGGGTACTCCTACGAGCAGTACTTC,CASSSAGYSYEQYF
TRBD1,TRBJ1-2,TRBV19,.,TGTGCCAGTAGTATGACGACAGGGGTAGGATATGGCTACACCTTC,CASSMTTGVGYGYTF
.,TRBJ1-5,TRBV11-2,.,TGTGCCAGCAGCTTATATGCAGGCCTTAATCAGCCCCAGCATTTT,CASSLYAGLNQPQHF
TRBD1,TRBJ1-2,TRBV19,.,TGTGCCAGTAGTATAGGGGGACAGGGTGCTAACTATGGCTACACCTTC,CASSIGGQGANYGYTF
TRBD1,TRBJ2-7,TRBV6-4,.,TGTGCCAGCGAGAAACAGGGGGCGGAAGGCTCCTACGAGCAGTACTTC,CASEKQGAEGSYEQYF
TRBD2,TRBJ2-5,TRBV7-6,.,TGTGCCAGCAGCCCCGACCGCAATTCGGGAGGAGAAGAGACCCAGTACTTC,CASSPDRNSGGEETQYF
TRBD1,TRBJ1-2,TRBV10-3,.,TGTGCCATCAGTGAGTGGCAGGGGGGCTATGGCTACACCTTC,CAISEWQGGYGYTF
TRBD2,TRBJ2-1,TRBV20-1,.,TGCAGTGCTAGTATCGGACTAGCGGGAGTCCTGGTCGGTGAGCAGTTCTTC,CSASIGLAGVLVGEQFF
.,TRBJ2-7,TRBV20-1,.,TGCAGAGCGGGCGGAGACTACGAGCAGTACTTC,CRAGGDYEQYF
.,TRBJ2-2,TRBV7-7,.,TGTGCTAGCAGCTTAGGTCCGGGGAGCGGGGAGCTGTTTTTT,CASSLGPGSGELFF
.,TRBJ1-3,TRBV19,.,TGTGCCATTAAGGGGGGGCCCGGAAACACCATATATTTT,CAIKGGPGNTIYF
.,TRBJ1-2,TRBV29-1,.,.,CSVAFGAF
TRBD1,TRBJ1-3,TRBV29-1,.,TGCAGCGTTGAAGCATCCGGGACAGCCGGGGACTCTGGAAACACCATATATTTT,CSVEASGTAGDSGNTIYF
.,TRBJ2-2,TRBV2,.,TGTGCCAGCAGTCTTGGACTCCAGAACACCGGGGAGCTGTTTTTT,CASSLGLQNTGELFF
.,TRBJ2-7,TRBV10-1,.,TGCGCCAGCAGTGAGTCAGGCGGGACGGGGCGGCCCTACGAGCAGTACTTC,CASSESGGTGRPYEQYF
.,TRBJ1-5,TRBV9,.,TGTGCCAGCAGCGCTGCAGGGGACCGGGATCAGCCCCAGCATTTT,CASSAAGDRDQPQHF
.,TRBJ2-7,TRBV6-5,.,TGTGCCAGCACCACCACCGCTAGCAATCCCTACGAGCAGTACTTC,CASTTTASNPYEQYF
.,TRBJ1-1,TRBV30,.,TGTGCCTGGAGTGGGGTCAGGGTCACTGAAGCTTTCTTT,CAWSGVRVTEAFF
.,TRBJ2-7,TRBV4-1,.,TGCGCCAGCAGCCGCGCTTATTCCTACGAGCAGTACTTC,CASSRAYSYEQYF
.,TRBJ2-1,TRBV5-4,.,TGTGCCAGCAGCGCTACTATGCTTAAGCAGTTCTTC,CASSATMLKQFF